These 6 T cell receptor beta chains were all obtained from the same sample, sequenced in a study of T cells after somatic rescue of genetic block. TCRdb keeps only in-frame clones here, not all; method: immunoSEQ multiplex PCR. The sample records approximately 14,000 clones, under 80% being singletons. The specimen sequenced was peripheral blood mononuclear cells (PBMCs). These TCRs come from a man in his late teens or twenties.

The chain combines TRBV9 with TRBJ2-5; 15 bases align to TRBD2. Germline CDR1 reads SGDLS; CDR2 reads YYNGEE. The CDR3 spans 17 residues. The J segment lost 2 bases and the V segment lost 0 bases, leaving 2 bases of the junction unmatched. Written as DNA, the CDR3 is TGTGCCAGCAGCGTAGGGACTAGCGGGAGGGTTCAAGAGACCCAGTACTTC. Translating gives CASSVGTSGRVQETQYF.

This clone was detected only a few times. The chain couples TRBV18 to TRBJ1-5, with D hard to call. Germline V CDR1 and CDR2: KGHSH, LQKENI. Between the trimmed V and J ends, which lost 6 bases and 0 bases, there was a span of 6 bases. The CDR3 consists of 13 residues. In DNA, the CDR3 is TGTGCCAGCTCTAAAAGTAGCAATCAGCCCCAGCATTTT. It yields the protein CASSKSSNQPQHF.

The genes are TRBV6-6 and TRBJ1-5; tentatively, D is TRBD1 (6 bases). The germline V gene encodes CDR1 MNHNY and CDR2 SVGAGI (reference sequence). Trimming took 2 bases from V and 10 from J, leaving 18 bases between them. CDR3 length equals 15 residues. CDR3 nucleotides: TGTGCCAGCAGTTACGTCGGGGGCCTACCCGTACCCCAGCATTTT. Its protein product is CASSYVGGLPVPQHF.

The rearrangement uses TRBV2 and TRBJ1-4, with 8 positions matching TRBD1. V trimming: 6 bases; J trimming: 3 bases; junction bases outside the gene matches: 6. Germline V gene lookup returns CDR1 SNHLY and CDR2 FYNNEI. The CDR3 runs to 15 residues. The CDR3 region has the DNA TGTGCCAGCAGCGCCCGGGACAGGTCTAATGAAAAACTGTTTTTT. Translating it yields CASSARDRSNEKLFF.

The chain's CDR3 is CASSKGVWVQGGSTEAFF. DNA of the CDR3: TGTGCCAGCAGCAAAGGCGTCTGGGTACAGGGGGGAAGCACTGAAGCTTTCTTT. V is TRBV21-1 and J is TRBJ1-1; TRBD1, the table's D call, was not compared with the DNA. TRBV21-1 is a documented pseudogene. This CDR3 comprises 18 residues.

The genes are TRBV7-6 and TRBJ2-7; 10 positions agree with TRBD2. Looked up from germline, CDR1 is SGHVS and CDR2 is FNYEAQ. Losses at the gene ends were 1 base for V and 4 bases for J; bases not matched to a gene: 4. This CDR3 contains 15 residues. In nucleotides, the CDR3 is TGTGCCAGCAGCTTAGAAGCGGGAGGGCCGTACGAGCAGTACTTC. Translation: CASSLEAGGPYEQYF.